This T cell receptor beta chain emerged from a study of low-dose radiotherapy and immunotherapy resistance in tumors. In the study overall: The study gave Cohort 2 1 Gy per fraction every two weeks, totaling 13 Gy over 26 weeks. Cyclophosphamide was given intravenously at 200 mg/m2 every two weeks, and each dose came one day before radiation and immunotherapy.

This clonotype was counted at least ten times. Both TCRalpha and TCRbeta chains were reverse transcribed with V-gene-specific primers. PCR amplification of the TCRs was performed with Phusion for 20 PCR cycles, and it relied on a constant-region primer together with a V-primer adapter. TCRdb re-called the reads through MiXCR, storing one row per CDR3 protein. The profile shows 100,000 or so distinct CDR3 sequences, less than 25% of them singletons. Sample time point: after trial treatment. Treatment described: LDRT plus nivolumab, ipilimumab, low-dose cyclophosphamide and aspirin (RACIN trial). Low-dose radiotherapy and low-dose cyclophosphamide, together with aspirin, ipilimumab and nivolumab, were given to donors. Per the germline V gene, CDR1 is LGHNT and CDR2 is FRNRAP. V gave up 0 bases and J gave up 1 base, with 9 bases separating them. The length of the CDR3 is 15 residues.

The receptor's source is a male donor with prostate cancer. The sequencing here drew on PBMCs, taken after low-dose radiotherapy plus immunotherapy. The chain uses TRBV12-5 and TRBJ1-1; D unclear. The DNA of the CDR3 is TGTGCTAGTGGTTTGGTTTCGGGTTGGAACACTGAAGCTTTCTTT. Protein product: CASGLVSGWNTEAFF.